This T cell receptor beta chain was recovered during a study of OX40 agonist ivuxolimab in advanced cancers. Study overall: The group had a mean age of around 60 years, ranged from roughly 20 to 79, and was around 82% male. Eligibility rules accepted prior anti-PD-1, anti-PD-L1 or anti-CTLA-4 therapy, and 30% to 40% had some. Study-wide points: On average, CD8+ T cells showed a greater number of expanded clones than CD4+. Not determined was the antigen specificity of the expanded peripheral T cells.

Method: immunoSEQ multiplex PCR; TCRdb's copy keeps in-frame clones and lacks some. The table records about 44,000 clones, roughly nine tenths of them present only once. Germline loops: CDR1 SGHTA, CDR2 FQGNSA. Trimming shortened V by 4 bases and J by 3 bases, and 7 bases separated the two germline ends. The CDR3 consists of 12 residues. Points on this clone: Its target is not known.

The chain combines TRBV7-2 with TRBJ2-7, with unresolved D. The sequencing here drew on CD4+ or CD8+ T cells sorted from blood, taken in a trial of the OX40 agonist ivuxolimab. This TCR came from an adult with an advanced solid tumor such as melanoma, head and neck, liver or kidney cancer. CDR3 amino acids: CASSYPNYEQYF. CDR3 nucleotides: TGTGCCAGCAGCTACCCTAACTACGAGCAGTACTTC.